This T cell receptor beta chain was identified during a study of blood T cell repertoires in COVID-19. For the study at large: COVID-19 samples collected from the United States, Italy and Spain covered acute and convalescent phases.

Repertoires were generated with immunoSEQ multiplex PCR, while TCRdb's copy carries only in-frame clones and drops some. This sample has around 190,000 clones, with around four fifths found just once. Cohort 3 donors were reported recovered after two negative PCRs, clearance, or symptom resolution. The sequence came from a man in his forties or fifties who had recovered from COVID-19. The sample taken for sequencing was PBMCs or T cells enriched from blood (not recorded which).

The CDR3 coding sequence is TGTGCCAGCAGCCACGACATAGACAGGGGCTCCTATAATTCACCCCTCCACTTT. Its protein product is CASSHDIDRGSYNSPLHF. The chain couples TRBV2 to TRBJ1-6; 8 nucleotides match TRBD1. Germline CDR1 reads SNHLY; CDR2 reads FYNNEI. The V segment lost 6 bases and the J segment 0 bases; nucleotides outside the gene matches: 10. This CDR3 spans 18 amino acids.